This T cell receptor beta chain was identified during a study of T cell responses to AZD1222 COVID-19 vaccine. Notes on the study in general: The study found vaccine-associated CD4 TCRs spanning spike, dominant at 160-218 and 743-854.

The V and J ends lost 5 bases and 3 bases respectively, with 13 bases between them. The CDR3 loop spans 15 amino acids. Germline V gene sequence: CDR1 MNHEY, CDR2 SMNVEV (reference sequence). Measured with immunoSEQ multiplex PCR; TCRdb has only the in-frame clones, and not every one. The repertoire includes more than 50,000 clones, approximately 86% of them detected once, and less than 3.5% sits in the top ten. This clone was seen a single time. Its antigen is unknown. The rearrangement uses TRBV27 and TRBJ1-4, with D unresolved. Specimen: peripheral blood, collected 28 days after the second AZD1222 dose. This TCR was recovered from an adult who received the AZD1222 COVID-19 vaccine. Written as DNA, the CDR3 is TGTGCCAGCAGTCCGACGACAAGGCCTAATGAAAAACTGTTTTTT. It yields the protein CASSPTTRPNEKLFF.